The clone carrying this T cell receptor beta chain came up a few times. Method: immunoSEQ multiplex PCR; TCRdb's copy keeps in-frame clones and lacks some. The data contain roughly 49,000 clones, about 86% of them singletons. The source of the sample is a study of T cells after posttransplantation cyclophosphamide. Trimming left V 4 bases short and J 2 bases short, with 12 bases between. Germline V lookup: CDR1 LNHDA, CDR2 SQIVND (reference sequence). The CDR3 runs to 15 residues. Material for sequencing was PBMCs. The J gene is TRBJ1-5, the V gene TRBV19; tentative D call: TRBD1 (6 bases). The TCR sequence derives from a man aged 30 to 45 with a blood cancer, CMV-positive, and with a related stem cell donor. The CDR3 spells CASSNGRGGNQPQHF. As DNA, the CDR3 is TGTGCCAGTAGTAACGGCAGGGGCGGCAATCAGCCCCAGCATTTT.